This T cell receptor (beta chain) was identified in a study of blood T cells in healthy people across ages (dated by TCRdb to between 2014 and 2017). General notes on the study: In model experiments, roughly one uniquely barcoded TCR beta cDNA molecule per two T cells was captured by template switching. The study measured age-related changes in TCR beta repertoire diversity using deep sequencing normalized with unique cDNA molecular identifiers. Donors were grouped into four age groups: young (average roughly 17 years), middle-aged (less than 40), aged (around 56) and long-lived (less than 85). To avoid experimental bias, donors of different ages were randomly spread across the sequencing lanes. The study analyzed two additional independent replicas of 1 million unique cDNA reads from the same blood draw for two donors, one aged 18 to 30 and one aged 80 or older.

The library was prepared using 5' RACE. Sequencing relied on an Illumina HiSeq 2500. The second PCR ran for about 7 to 11 cycles and used a J-beta primer mix along with a sample-barcoded 5' primer. A unique molecular identifier was introduced onto each TCR beta cDNA molecule by a template-switch 5' adaptor carrying 12 random nucleotides. At least 2.5 million CDR3-containing paired-end reads were obtained from each sample. First-strand cDNA synthesis was performed from all RNA using the Mint cDNA synthesis kit, with priming by a TRBC-specific oligonucleotide. All cDNA was treated with uracil-DNA glycosylase and then went through a first 18-cycle PCR with the universal primers M1SS and BC2_uni_R. In the source study's methods: Normalization of each sample was performed by random selection of 1 million high-quality reads, each carrying a distinct molecular identifier. Instead of being binned into consensus sequences, reads that shared molecular identifiers were thrown out. MiTCR, set to a Q25 quality threshold and the strictest error-elimination algorithm, was used for CDR3 identification, clonotype clustering and error correction. A nonparametric unseen species model with Euler transformation was used to estimate lower-bound total TCR beta diversity. TCRdb passed the public sequencing reads through fastp at Q25 and MiXCR, retaining productive beta sequences. Rows matching on CDR3 protein sequence are summarized as one entry with the most common DNA and genes. These V and J calls are TCRdb output, not the study's own analysis. This sample is represented by approximately 730,000 distinct CDR3 sequences; 40% to 45% of them were singletons. The ten biggest clones cover 20% to 25% of the sample.

Systemically healthy Caucasian individuals from Russia, some 36 in total and aged about 6 to 100 years, were included as donors. About 9.1 milliliters of peripheral blood were collected from each donor into EDTA-treated Vacutainer tubes. Ficoll-Paque density-gradient centrifugation was used to isolate PBMCs, with at least 7 million per sample. Trizol reagent was used to extract total RNA from PBMCs, with at least 5.5 micrograms per sample. Naive CD45RAhigh/CD27high T cell percentages were measured by flow cytometry on a PBMC aliquot from every donor. Measured from the cysteine to the phenylalanine, the CDR3 is 12 residues long. Here the CDR3 DNA is all that survives: 36 bases in frame from base 1. Deletion took 6 bases off V and 8 bases off J, with a span of 12 bases between the germline ends. What the study reported, not specific to this receptor: Because the CMV infection status of the donors was unknown, age-related changes in expanded clonotypes may potentially have been confounded. Estimates of total diversity based on one million sequenced T cells were considered lower bounds and underestimates. The long-lived group showed more naive CD4+ T cells, fewer expanded clones and increased TCR diversity than the aged group, suggesting age selection. Bulk unsorted PBMC profiling prevented conclusive comparison of naive and antigen-experienced compartments. Observed TCR beta diversity per million T cells fell roughly linearly with age, and a significant reduction was already apparent by age around 39. Observed TCR beta diversity correlated strongly with the percentage of naive T cells measured by flow cytometry.

Many counts were recorded for this clonotype. It lacks a known antigen. There are no base qualities to consult, and no much larger clone falls within one base. Sequencing was carried out using blood. The TCR originated in a woman in her sixties or seventies in good health. The chain was built from TRBV12-3 or TRBV12-4 and TRBJ2-3, with no confident D gene call. The CDR3 loop reads CASRTTVGTQYF. The nucleotides read TGTGCCAGCAGAACCACGGTCGGTACGCAGTATTTT.